The clone carrying this T cell receptor (beta chain) came up a few times. Antigen unknown. The data originate from a study of T cell responses to AZD1222 COVID-19 vaccine. Study-wide background: Some second doses came at about 4 weeks and others at about 12 weeks; these were pooled. Findings and limits, study-wide: At baseline, seropositivity was found in only six or seven AZD1222 recipients. Unmutated variant regions are reportedly targeted by nearly half of spike-specific TCRs. The donors showed a predominance of white British ancestry and of females, with possible underestimation of clonal diversity.

CDR3 length: 13 amino acids. Germline CDR1 MNHEY, CDR2 SMNVEV (reference sequence). Trimming took off 2 bases at V and 7 bases at J, with 11 bases between the two ends. Data came from immunoSEQ multiplex PCR; TCRdb stores just in-frame clones and leaves some out. The data hold 150,000 to 200,000 clones, with approximately 92% observed a single time. The chain employs TRBV27 and TRBJ1-1; no clear D gene. Sequenced here: peripheral blood, sampled on day 0 of AZD1222 vaccination. The TCR sequence derives from an adult in good health. CDR3 residues: CASSLMREGEAFF. Here the CDR3 DNA reads TGTGCCAGCAGTTTAATGAGGGAGGGTGAAGCTTTCTTT.